This T cell receptor beta chain is drawn from a study of blood T cell repertoires in COVID-19. Study details: T cells, B-cell-depleted T cells, or PBMCs provided the cDNA or gDNA that served as material.

Method: immunoSEQ multiplex PCR; TCRdb's copy keeps in-frame clones and lacks some. The sample has about 480,000 clones, about 89% seen once; the top ten hold about 4.3%. The CDR3 extends over 16 amino acids. The ends lost 2 bases at V and 8 bases at J; junction bases unmatched: 14. Germline V gene data show CDR1 as MNHNS and CDR2 as SASEGT. The chain carries TRBV6-1 and TRBJ1-2, with TRBD1 matching over 7 bases. This clonotype was sampled from a young woman with acute or convalescent COVID-19. The sequenced material came from peripheral blood. DNA of the CDR3: TGTGCCAGCAGTGAAATGGTCGGGCACAGGGGTTCAGGCTACACCTTC. Amino acid sequence: CASSEMVGHRGSGYTF.